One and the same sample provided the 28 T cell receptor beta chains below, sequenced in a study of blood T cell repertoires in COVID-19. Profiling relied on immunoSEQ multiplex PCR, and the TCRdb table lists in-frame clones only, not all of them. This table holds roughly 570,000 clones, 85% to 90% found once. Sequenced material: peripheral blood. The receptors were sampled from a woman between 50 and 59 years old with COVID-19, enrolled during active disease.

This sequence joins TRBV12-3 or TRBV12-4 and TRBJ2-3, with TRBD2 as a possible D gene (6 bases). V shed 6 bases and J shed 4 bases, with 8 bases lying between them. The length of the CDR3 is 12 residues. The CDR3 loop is CASREGPDTQYF. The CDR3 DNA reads TGTGCCAGCAGGGAGGGGCCAGATACGCAGTATTTT.

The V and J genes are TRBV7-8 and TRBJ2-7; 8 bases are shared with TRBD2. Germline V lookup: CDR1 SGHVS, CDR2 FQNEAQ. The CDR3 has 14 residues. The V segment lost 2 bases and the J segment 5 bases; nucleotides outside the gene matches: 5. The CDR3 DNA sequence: TGTGCCAGCAGCTTATTTCGGGGGGGTAACGAGCAGTACTTC. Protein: CASSLFRGGNEQYF.

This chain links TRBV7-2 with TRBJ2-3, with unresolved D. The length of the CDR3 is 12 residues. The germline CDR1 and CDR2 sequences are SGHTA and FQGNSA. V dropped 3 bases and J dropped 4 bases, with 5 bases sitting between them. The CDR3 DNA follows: TGTGCCAGCAGCTTCCCGGCAGATACGCAGTATTTT. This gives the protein CASSFPADTQYF.

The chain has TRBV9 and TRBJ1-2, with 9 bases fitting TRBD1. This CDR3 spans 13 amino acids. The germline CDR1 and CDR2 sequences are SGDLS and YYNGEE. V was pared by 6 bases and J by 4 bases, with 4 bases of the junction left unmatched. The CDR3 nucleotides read TGTGCCAGCAACCAACAGGGGGCCTATGGCTACACCTTC. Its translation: CASNQQGAYGYTF.

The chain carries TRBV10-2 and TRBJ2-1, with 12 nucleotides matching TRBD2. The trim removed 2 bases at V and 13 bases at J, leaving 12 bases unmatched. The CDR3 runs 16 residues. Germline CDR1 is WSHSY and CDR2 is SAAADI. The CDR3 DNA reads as TGCGCCAGCAGTGAGACCCTAGCGGGGGGGCCGGTAGAACAGTTCTTC. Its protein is CASSETLAGGPVEQFF.

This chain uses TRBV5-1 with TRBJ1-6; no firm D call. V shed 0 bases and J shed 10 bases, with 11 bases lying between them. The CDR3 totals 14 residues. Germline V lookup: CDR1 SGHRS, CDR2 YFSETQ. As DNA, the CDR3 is TGCGCCAGCAGCTTGGGACAATTGGAATCACCCCTCCACTTT. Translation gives CASSLGQLESPLHF.

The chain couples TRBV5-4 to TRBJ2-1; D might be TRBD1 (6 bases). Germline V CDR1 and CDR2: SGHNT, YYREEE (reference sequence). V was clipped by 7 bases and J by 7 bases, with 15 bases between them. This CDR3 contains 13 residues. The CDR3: CASQGKWENEQFF. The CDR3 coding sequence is TGTGCCAGCCAGGGGAAATGGGAGAATGAGCAGTTCTTC.

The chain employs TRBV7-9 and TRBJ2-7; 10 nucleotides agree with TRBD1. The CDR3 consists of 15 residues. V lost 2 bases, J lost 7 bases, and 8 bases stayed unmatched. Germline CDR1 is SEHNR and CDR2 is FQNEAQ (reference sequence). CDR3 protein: CASSLRQGGQGEQYF. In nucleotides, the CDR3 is TGTGCCAGCAGCTTAAGGCAGGGGGGACAGGGGGAGCAGTACTTC.

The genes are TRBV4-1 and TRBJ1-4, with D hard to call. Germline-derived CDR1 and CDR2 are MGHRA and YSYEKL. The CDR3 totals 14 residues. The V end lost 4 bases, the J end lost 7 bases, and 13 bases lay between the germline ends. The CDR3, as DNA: TGCGCCAGCAGCCCACCGACTTCCGCTGAAAAACTGTTTTTT. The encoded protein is CASSPPTSAEKLFF.

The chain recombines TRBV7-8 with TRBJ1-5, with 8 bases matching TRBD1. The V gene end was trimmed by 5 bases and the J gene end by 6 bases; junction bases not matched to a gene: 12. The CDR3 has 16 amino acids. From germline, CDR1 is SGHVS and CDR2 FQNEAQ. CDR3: CASSPLDRVDGQPQHF. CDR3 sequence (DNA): TGTGCCAGCAGCCCGTTGGACAGGGTCGATGGTCAGCCCCAGCATTTT.

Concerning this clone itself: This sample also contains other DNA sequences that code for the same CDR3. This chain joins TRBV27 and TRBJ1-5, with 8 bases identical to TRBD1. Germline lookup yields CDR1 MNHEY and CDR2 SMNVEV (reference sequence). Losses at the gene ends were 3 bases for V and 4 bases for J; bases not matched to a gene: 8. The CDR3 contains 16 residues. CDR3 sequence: CASSLSGTGSNQPQHF. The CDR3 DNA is TGTGCCAGCAGTTTGTCCGGGACAGGCTCAAATCAGCCCCAGCATTTT.

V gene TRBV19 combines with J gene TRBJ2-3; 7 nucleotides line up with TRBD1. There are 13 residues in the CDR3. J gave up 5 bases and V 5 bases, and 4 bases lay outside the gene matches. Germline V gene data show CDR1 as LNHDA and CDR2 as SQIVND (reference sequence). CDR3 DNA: TGTGCCAGTAGTGTCGACAGGGAAGATACGCAGTATTTT. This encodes CASSVDREDTQYF. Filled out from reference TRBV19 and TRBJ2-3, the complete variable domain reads DGGITQSPKYLFRKEGQNVTLSCEQNLNHDAMYWYRQDPGQGLRLIYYSQIVNDFQKGDIAEGYSVSREKKESFPLTVTSAQKNPTAFYLCASSVDREDTQYFGPGTRLTVL.

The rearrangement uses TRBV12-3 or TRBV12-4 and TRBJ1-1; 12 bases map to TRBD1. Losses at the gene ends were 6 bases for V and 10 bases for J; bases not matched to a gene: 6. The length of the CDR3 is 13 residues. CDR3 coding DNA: TGTGCCAGCAGAGGGACAGGGGGCCGGGGAGCTTTCTTT. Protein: CASRGTGGRGAFF.

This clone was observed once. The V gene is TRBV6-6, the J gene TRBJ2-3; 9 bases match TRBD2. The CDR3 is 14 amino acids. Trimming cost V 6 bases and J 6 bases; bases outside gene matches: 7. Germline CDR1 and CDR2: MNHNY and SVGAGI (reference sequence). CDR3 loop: CASRHSGGKDTQYF. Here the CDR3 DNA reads TGTGCCAGCAGACACAGCGGGGGGAAGGATACGCAGTATTTT.

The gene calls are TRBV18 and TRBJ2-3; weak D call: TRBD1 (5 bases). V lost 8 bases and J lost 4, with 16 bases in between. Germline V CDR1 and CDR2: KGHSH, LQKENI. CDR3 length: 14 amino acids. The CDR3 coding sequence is TGTGCCAGCCGTGGACAAGGTCGGCCAGATACGCAGTATTTT. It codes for CASRGQGRPDTQYF.

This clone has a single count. This chain's CDR3 is CASSLGGELGYGYTF. CDR3 nucleotides: TGTGCCAGCAGCCTGGGGGGGGAGTTGGGCTATGGCTACACCTTC. The chain links TRBV7-2 to TRBJ1-2; D is possibly TRBD1 (5 bases). The CDR3 has 15 amino acids. Looked up from germline, CDR1 is SGHTA and CDR2 is FQGNSA. Trimming took 5 bases from V and 4 from J, leaving 17 bases between them.

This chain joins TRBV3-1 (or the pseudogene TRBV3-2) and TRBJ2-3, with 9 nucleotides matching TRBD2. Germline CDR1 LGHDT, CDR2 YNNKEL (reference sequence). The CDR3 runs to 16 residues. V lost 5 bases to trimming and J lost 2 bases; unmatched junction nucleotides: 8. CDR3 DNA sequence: TGTGCCAGCAGCTTACGTATAGCGGGGGCCACAGATACGCAGTATTTT. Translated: CASSLRIAGATDTQYF.

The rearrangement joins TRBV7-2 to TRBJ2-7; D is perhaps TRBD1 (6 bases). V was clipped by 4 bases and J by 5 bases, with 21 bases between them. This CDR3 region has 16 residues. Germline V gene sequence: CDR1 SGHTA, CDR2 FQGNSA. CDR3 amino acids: CASSSERADRRNEQYF. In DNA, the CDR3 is TGTGCCAGCAGCTCCGAGAGGGCCGACAGGCGGAACGAGCAGTACTTC.

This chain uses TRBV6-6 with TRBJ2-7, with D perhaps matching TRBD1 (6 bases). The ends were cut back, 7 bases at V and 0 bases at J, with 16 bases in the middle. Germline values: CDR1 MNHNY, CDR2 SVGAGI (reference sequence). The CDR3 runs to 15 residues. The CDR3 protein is CASTNRDTSSYEQYF. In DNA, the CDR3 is TGTGCCAGCACCAACCGGGACACCAGCTCCTACGAGCAGTACTTC.

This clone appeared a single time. CDR3 amino acids: CASHEATGPSYEQYF. In nucleotides, the CDR3 is TGCGCCAGCCACGAGGCGACAGGGCCCTCCTACGAGCAGTACTTC. J is TRBJ2-7 and V is TRBV5-1, with 7 bases identical to TRBD1. The J segment lost 0 bases and the V segment lost 7 bases, leaving 10 bases of the junction unmatched. The CDR3 loop spans 15 amino acids. Germline CDR1 SGHRS, CDR2 YFSETQ. Variable domain in full (rest from reference TRBV5-1 and TRBJ2-7): KAGVTQTPRYLIKTRGQQVTLSCSPISGHRSVSWYQQTPGQGLQFLFEYFSETQRNKGNFPGRFSGRQFSNSRSEMNVSTLELGDSALYLCASHEATGPSYEQYFGPGTRLTVT.

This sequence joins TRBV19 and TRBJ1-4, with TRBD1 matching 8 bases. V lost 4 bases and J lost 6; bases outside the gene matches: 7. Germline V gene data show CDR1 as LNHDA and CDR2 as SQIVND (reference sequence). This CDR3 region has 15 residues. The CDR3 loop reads CASSTQGAPDEKLFF. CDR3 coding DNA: TGTGCCAGTAGTACCCAGGGGGCTCCGGATGAAAAACTGTTTTTT.

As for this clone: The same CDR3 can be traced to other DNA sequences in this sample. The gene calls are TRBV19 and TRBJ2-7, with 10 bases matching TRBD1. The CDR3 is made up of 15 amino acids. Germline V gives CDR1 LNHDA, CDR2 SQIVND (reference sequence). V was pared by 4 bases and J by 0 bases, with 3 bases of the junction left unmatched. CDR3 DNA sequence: TGTGCCAGTAGTACCGGGACAGGGGTCTCCTACGAGCAGTACTTC. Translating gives CASSTGTGVSYEQYF.

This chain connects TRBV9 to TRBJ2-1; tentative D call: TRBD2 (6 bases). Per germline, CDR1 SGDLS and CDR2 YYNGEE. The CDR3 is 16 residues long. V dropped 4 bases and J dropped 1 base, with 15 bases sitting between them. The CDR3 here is CASSSDGGGSYNEQFF. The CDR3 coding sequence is TGTGCCAGCAGCTCCGACGGTGGGGGGTCCTACAATGAGCAGTTCTTC. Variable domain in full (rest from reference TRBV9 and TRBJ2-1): DSGVTQTPKHLITATGQRVTLRCSPRSGDLSVYWYQQSLDQGLQFLIQYYNGEERAKGNILERFSAQQFPDLHSELNLSSLELGDSALYFCASSSDGGGSYNEQFFGPGTRLTVL.

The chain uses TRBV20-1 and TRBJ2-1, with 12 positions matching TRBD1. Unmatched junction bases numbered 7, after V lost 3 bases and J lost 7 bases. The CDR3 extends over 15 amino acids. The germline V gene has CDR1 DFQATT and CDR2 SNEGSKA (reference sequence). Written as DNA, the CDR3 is TGCAGTGCTAGTTATGGGACAGGGGGCCGGAATGAGCAGTTCTTC. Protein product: CSASYGTGGRNEQFF.

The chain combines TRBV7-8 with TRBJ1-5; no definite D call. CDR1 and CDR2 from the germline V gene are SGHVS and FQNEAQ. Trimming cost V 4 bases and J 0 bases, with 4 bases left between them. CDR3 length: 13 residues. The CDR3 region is CASSYSSNQPQHF. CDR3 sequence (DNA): TGTGCCAGCAGCTACAGTAGCAATCAGCCCCAGCATTTT.

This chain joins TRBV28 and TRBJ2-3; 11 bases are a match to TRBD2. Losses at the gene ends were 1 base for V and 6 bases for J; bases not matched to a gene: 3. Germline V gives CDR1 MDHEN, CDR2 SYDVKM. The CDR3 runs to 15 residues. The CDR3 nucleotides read TGTGCCAGCAGTTTATTAGCGGGGGGGCGGGATACGCAGTATTTT. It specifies CASSLLAGGRDTQYF.

The DNA of the CDR3 is TGCGCCAGCAGCCACCAGGGGACAGGGGGAGGAAAACTGTTTTTT. It yields the protein CASSHQGTGGGKLFF. V is TRBV4-1 and J is TRBJ1-4, with TRBD1 matching over 11 bases. The CDR3 consists of 15 residues. Per the germline V gene, CDR1 is MGHRA and CDR2 is YSYEKL. V lost 3 bases and J lost 10; bases outside the gene matches: 7.

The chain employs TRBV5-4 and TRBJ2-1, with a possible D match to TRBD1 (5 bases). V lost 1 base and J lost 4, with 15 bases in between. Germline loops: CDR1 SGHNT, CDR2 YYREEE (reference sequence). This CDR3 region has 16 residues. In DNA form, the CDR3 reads TGTGCCAGCAGCTTGAGCCAGGGTTGGCTGTACAATGAGCAGTTCTTC. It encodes CASSLSQGWLYNEQFF.